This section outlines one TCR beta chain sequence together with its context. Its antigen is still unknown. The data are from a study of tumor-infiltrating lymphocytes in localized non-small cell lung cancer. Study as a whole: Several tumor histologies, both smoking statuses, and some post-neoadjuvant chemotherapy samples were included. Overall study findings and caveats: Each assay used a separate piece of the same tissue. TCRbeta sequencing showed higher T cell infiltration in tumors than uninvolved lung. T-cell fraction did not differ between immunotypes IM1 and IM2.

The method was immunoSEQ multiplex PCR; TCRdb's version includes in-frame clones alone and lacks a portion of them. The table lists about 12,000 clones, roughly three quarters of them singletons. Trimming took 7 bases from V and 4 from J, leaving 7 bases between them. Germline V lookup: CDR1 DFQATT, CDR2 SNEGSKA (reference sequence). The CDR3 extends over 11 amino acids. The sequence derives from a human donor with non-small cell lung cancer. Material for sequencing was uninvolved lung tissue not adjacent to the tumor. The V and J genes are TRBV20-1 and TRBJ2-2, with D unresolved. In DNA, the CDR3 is TGCAGTGTGGTTAGCACCGGGGAGCTGTTTTTT. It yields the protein CSVVSTGELFF.